Below, one T cell receptor (beta chain) is given with its context. No antigen is known for it. On cycle 4 day 1 and cycle 7 day 1, as well as at baseline, blood was sampled. The sample is drawn from a study of OX40 agonist ivuxolimab in advanced cancers. Study-wide background: As their treatment, patients were administered ivuxolimab, an agonistic anti-OX40 (CD134) antibody. The eligibility criteria allowed prior anti-PD-1, anti-PD-L1 or anti-CTLA-4 therapy, and about 40% had some.

Study-level findings and limits: Among patients with partial responses at 0.1-3.0 mg/kg, clonal expansion was among the lowest.

The table came from immunoSEQ multiplex PCR; TCRdb's copy has only in-frame clones and leaves some out. The sample consists of roughly 50,000 clones, about nine tenths of them appearing once. This CDR3 is 15 amino acids long. Trimming left V 1 base short and J 1 base short, with 8 bases between. Germline V gene data show CDR1 as SEHNR and CDR2 as FQNEAQ (reference sequence). The sequence came from an adult with an advanced solid tumor such as melanoma, head and neck, liver or kidney cancer. The sample in question was CD4+ or CD8+ T cells sorted from blood, obtained in a trial of the OX40 agonist ivuxolimab. J is TRBJ1-5 and V is TRBV7-9; D not resolved. The CDR3 region has the DNA TGTGCCAGCAGCTTAGGAGGGAGAAGCAATCAGCCCCAGCATTTT. This translates into CASSLGGRSNQPQHF.